This T cell receptor (beta chain) came from a study of vaccination and CD4 T cells after COVID-19. Treatment of the sample: roughly 10-day PBMC culture with coronavirus spike peptide pools or control peptides (ViraFEST assay). Cultured CD4+ T cell DNA was sequenced using the Oncomine TCR Beta short-read assay. Each CDR3 protein gets one entry after TCRdb re-called the PCR reads with MiXCR. Altogether approximately 19,000 distinct CDR3 sequences are present, less than 65% being singletons, with the ten largest covering less than 9%. Trimming removed 3 bases at V and 4 bases at J, with 9 bases between. The CDR3 spans 13 residues. Per the germline V gene, CDR1 is MRHNA and CDR2 is SNTAGT. With regard to this clonotype: The antigen remains unidentified.

The sequenced sample was CD4+ T cells from blood, cultured in vitro. The V gene is TRBV6-4, the J gene TRBJ1-1; a possible D gene is TRBD1 (5 bases). This clonotype was obtained from a human donor who had recovered from COVID-19. The CDR3 loop is CASSDQGGTEAFF. In DNA, the CDR3 is TGTGCCAGCAGTGATCAGGGAGGCACTGAAGCTTTCTTT.